This T cell receptor beta chain derives from a study of neurological immune-mediated disorders. General study points: Expansion of TCR clones was greatest in HTLV-1-associated myelopathy and smallest in multiple sclerosis, where it fell below that of healthy controls.

cDNA was made by 5'RACE with 10-nucleotide random UMIs. TCRdb analysed the 5' RACE reads with MiXCR anew, one entry per CDR3 protein. Here the sample spans more than 50,000 distinct CDR3 sequences, approximately 5.2% being singletons. A remark on this clonotype: What it binds is unknown.

CDR1 and CDR2 from the germline V gene are LGHDT and YNNKEL (reference sequence). The V gene lost 7 bases and the J gene lost 2 bases, with 17 bases spanning the gap. CDR3 length: 15 residues. The rearrangement links TRBV3-1 to TRBJ2-5; a possible D gene is TRBD2 (7 bases). The sequenced material came from PBMCs. The source of this sequence is a woman in her twenties or thirties with multiple sclerosis. The CDR3 is CASNPGGGQQETQYF. The CDR3 DNA reads TGTGCCAGCAACCCGGGCGGGGGCCAACAAGAGACCCAGTACTTC.